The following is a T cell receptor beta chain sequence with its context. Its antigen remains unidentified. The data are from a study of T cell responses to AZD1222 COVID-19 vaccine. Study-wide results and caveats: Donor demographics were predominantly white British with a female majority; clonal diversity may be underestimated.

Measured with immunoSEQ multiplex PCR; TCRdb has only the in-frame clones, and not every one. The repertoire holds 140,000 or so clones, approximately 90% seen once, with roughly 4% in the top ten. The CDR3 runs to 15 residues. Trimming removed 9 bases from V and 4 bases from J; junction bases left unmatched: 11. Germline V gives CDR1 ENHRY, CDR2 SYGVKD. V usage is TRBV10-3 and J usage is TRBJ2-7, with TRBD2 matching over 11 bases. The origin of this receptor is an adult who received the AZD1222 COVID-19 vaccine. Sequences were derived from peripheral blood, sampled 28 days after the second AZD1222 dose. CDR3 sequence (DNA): TGTGCCATTCGGAGGGGCCTAGCGGGGGGTTACGAGCAGTACTTC. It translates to CAIRRGLAGGYEQYF.